A single sample is the source of the 13 T cell receptor beta chains below, sequenced in a study of T cells in Graves' hyperthyroidism and ophthalmopathy. RNA transcripts gave rise to amplified TCR beta CDR3 regions. With the HTBI primer set, the TCR CDR3 went through a first round of RT-PCR. MiXCR, run by TCRdb on the multiplex PCR reads, gives a single entry per CDR3 protein. The sample contains about 840,000 distinct CDR3 sequences, about 38% of which appear only once. The sample comprised blood. All receptors come from a young man with Graves' hyperthyroidism.

This clonotype showed up just a few times. The gene calls are TRBV13 and TRBJ1-3, with D unresolved. Trimming cost V 7 bases and J 4 bases, with 11 bases left between them. This CDR3 region has 13 residues. From germline, CDR1 is PRHDT and CDR2 FYEKMQ (reference sequence). Here the CDR3 DNA reads TGTGCCAGCAAGACCAACCTCGGAAACACCATATATTTT. Translated, it gives CASKTNLGNTIYF. Using reference TRBV13 and TRBJ1-3 for the parts outside the CDR3, the full variable domain is AAGVIQSPRHLIKEKRETATLKCYPIPRHDTVYWYQQGPGQDPQFLISFYEKMQSDKGSIPDRFSAQQFSDYHSELNMSSLELGDSALYFCASKTNLGNTIYFGEGSWLTVV.

In its sample, this clonotype was seen a few times. The V call is TRBV6-5, the J call TRBJ1-4, with 9 bases identical to TRBD1. Germline V CDR1 and CDR2: MNHEY, SVGAGI. The CDR3 contains 14 residues. Trimming cost V 6 bases and J 5 bases; bases outside gene matches: 4. The CDR3 region is CASSHGTGNEKLFF. In DNA form, the CDR3 reads TGTGCCAGCAGCCACGGGACAGGGAATGAAAAACTGTTTTTT.

The count of this clonotype is one. The chain has TRBV12-3 or TRBV12-4 and TRBJ1-5; D possibly corresponds to TRBD1 (6 bases). Trimming pared 6 bases from V and 6 bases from J, leaving 12 bases between. The CDR3 spans 13 residues. The CDR3 bases are TGTGCCAGCAGGGCGGGGGCGGGTCAGCCCCAGCATTTT. Translated: CASRAGAGQPQHF.

In this sample, this clonotype turned up many times. V gene TRBV2 combines with J gene TRBJ1-3; no clear D. Germline V gene lookup returns CDR1 SNHLY and CDR2 FYNNEI. The germline V and J ends were trimmed by 1 base and 2 bases, with 6 bases remaining between them. The CDR3 runs 14 residues. CDR3 loop: CASSEGSTGNTIYF. CDR3 DNA: TGTGCCAGCAGTGAAGGTTCTACTGGAAACACCATATATTTT. Together with reference TRBV2 and TRBJ1-3, the CDR3 gives the full variable domain: EPEVTQTPSHQVTQMGQEVILRCVPISNHLYFYWYRQILGQKVEFLVSFYNNEISEKSEIFDDQFSVERPDGSNFTLKIRSTKLEDSAMYFCASSEGSTGNTIYFGEGSWLTVV.

Concerning this clonotype itself: This may be a read error, as it is one base from a much larger clone. The rearrangement joins TRBV9 to TRBJ1-4, with TRBD1 matching over 8 bases. CDR1 is SGDLS, CDR2 YYNGEE, per germline. The CDR3 contains 13 residues. The CDR3, as DNA: TGTGCCAACAGCGGACAGGGTGATGAAAAACTGTTTTTT. This encodes CANSGQGDEKLFF.

Many counts were recorded for this clonotype. This chain connects TRBV20-1 to TRBJ1-5; D gene unclear. Per germline, CDR1 DFQATT and CDR2 SNEGSKA (reference sequence). Trimming cost V 6 bases and J 2 bases, with 8 bases left between them. There are 12 residues in the CDR3. Written as DNA, the CDR3 is TGCAGTGCCCTAGGCGGCAATCAGCCCCAGCATTTT. This translates into CSALGGNQPQHF.

Points on this clonotype: This may be a read error: a much more frequent sequence differs by one nucleotide. This is likely a read error, given that the CDR3 carries no conserved phenylalanine or tryptophan at its end. The chain has TRBV7-2 and TRBJ1-1; 8 positions match TRBD1. Trimming removed 5 bases from V and 4 bases from J; junction bases left unmatched: 6. Germline CDR1 SGHTA, CDR2 FQGNSA. The CDR3 is made up of 14 amino acids. CDR3 loop: CASSGWTGSTEAFL. CDR3 nucleotides: TGTGCCAGCAGCGGGTGGACAGGGAGCACTGAAGCTTTCCTT.

Concerning this clonotype itself: The junction differs from germline at one of its ends, possibly a read error. The CDR3 reads CAASSLWGRHQETQYF. CDR3 nucleotide sequence: TGTGCCGCCAGCAGCTTGTGGGGACGGCACCAAGAGACCCAGTACTTC. The chain links TRBV15 to TRBJ2-5; perhaps D is TRBD1 or TRBD2 (5 bases each). Germline CDR1 LNHNV, CDR2 YYDKDF (reference sequence). CDR3 length: 16 amino acids.

This clonotype was detected ten times or more. This sequence joins TRBV7-3 and TRBJ1-1; the D is unclear. The V gene lost 5 bases and the J gene lost 2 bases, with 12 bases spanning the gap. Germline V gene sequence: CDR1 SGHTA, CDR2 FQGTGA. The CDR3 totals 14 residues. CDR3 DNA: TGTGCCAGCAGCCCCGCAGGCGCCAACACTGAAGCTTTCTTT. This translates into CASSPAGANTEAFF.

This chain connects TRBV20-1 to TRBJ1-1; possibly TRBD1 for D (6 bases). Trimming removed 4 bases at V and 3 bases at J, with 27 bases between. Germline values: CDR1 DFQATT, CDR2 SNEGSKA (reference sequence). The CDR3 is 18 residues long. The CDR3 DNA reads as TGCAGTGCTACCCCCTTTGAGGGCCTACTAGGGGGAGACACTGAAGCTTTCTTT. Its protein is CSATPFEGLLGGDTEAFF.

This chain uses TRBV29-1 with TRBJ1-1; D unresolved. Trimming stripped 3 bases from V and 4 bases from J, with 15 bases between. Germline lookup yields CDR1 SQVTM and CDR2 ANQGSEA. The CDR3 loop spans 14 amino acids. The CDR3 sequence is CSVEIQVLGTEAFF. CDR3 DNA sequence: TGCAGCGTTGAGATCCAGGTCCTGGGCACTGAAGCTTTCTTT. Combining the CDR3 with reference TRBV29-1 and TRBJ1-1 gives the whole variable domain SAVISQKPSRDICQRGTSLTIQCQVDSQVTMMFWYRQQPGQSLTLIATANQGSEATYESGFVIDKFPISRPNLTFSTLTVSNMSPEDSSIYLCSVEIQVLGTEAFFGQGTRLTVV.

This clonotype was recorded at least ten times. The chain couples TRBV7-2 to TRBJ2-6; D is possibly TRBD1 or TRBD2 (5 bases each). Per germline, CDR1 SGHTA and CDR2 FQGNSA. This CDR3 is built from 17 residues. V lost 7 bases, J lost 4 bases, and 20 bases lay in between. CDR3 in DNA: TGTGCCAGCACCTCATTGAGGGGCCAGCCCGGGGCCAACGTCCTGACTTTC. The encoded protein is CASTSLRGQPGANVLTF.

The V gene is TRBV25-1, the J gene TRBJ1-6; D is unresolved. CDR3 size: 15 residues. Germline V lookup: CDR1 MGHDK, CDR2 SYGVNS. The ends were cut back, 5 bases at V and 7 bases at J, with 15 bases in the middle. Here the CDR3 DNA reads TGTGCCAGCAGTCCCCGGCTTGGGCCGAATTCACCCCTCCACTTT. Its translation: CASSPRLGPNSPLHF.